This entry is about one T cell receptor (beta chain). Which antigen it targets is not known. Base qualities are not at hand, and no much larger clone is one base apart. The cohort consisted of 600 or so healthy bone marrow donors. At the time of sampling, all cohort members were nominally healthy, though unrecorded immune exposures were likely present. The donor tested CMV seropositive and was one of the 289 seropositive cohort members. Every donor gave a peripheral blood sample, and the peripheral blood mononuclear cells from that sample were used for TCR beta sequencing. The Qiagen DNeasy Blood Extraction Kit was used to extract genomic DNA from the blood cell samples. The CDR3 contains 16 residues, cysteine and phenylalanine counted. Only the CDR3 region is kept as DNA, spanning 48 bases read in frame from base 1. Relative to germline, V is missing 0 bases and J is missing 4 bases, with 6 bases of the junction outside any gene match. The germline V gene supplies CDR1 SGHRS and CDR2 YFSETQ.

This entry is derived from a study of cytomegalovirus exposure and HLA in healthy donors (dated by TCRdb to about 2017). Background for the entire study: In an earlier analysis of 550 to 750 of the donors, approximately 300 Gb of sequence data and 90 million to 130 million unique TCR beta sequences from about 190 million T cells were reported. An early release covering roughly 600 HLA-typed donors comprised approximately 290 gigabases of sequencing data and around 86 million unique TCR sequences. Of the roughly 400 genotyped donors, roughly 80% were placed in the genetic ancestry cluster associated with self-reported Caucasian donors. The aim of the study was to test whether cataloging public T cell receptors could identify signatures of past pathogen exposure. The study profiled the T cell repertoires of 500 to 800 subjects by immunosequencing and related them to cytomegalovirus serostatus. Along with the roughly 670-subject first cohort, a separate validation cohort of over 90 different subjects was used. The study combined high-throughput TCR immunosequencing, statistical association of individual TCRs with disease status, and machine learning to predict cytomegalovirus infection status. A later analysis re-analyzed previously published TCR beta repertoires from 600 to 850 donors and added high-resolution HLA genotyping to study TCR occurrence patterns. In the later analysis, no new phenotypic data were used to find candidate immune exposures; instead, reliance was placed on TCR beta sequences and their occurrence across donors. In an earlier analysis of 500 to 650 of the donors, high-throughput TCR beta sequencing was used to judge whether each TCR beta V gene segment behaved as functional or pseudogenic. Donor age, sex, ethnicity and CMV serostatus were compiled together with the repertoire data. A later genetic analysis used genome-wide SNP genotypes for 398 of the 666 donors, treating that subset as a discovery cohort. Every discovery cohort repertoire had been produced on one sequencing platform. Class I and class II HLA loci were covered by the typing at four-digit resolution. The number of typed donors differed by locus: roughly 629-640 for A, B, C, DRB1 and DQB1; some 500 for DQA1; 606 for DPA1; and about 470 for DPB1. Because of strong linkage in the cohort, a handful of DR-DQ haplotypes were treated as single units for association and clustering. Among around 400 genotyped donors of the cohort, an average of roughly 230,000 unique TCR beta nucleotide sequences was sequenced per donor, of which roughly 18% were non-productive.

The library was obtained by the immunoSEQ multiplex PCR assay. For the multiplex PCR, a mixture combining 60 forward primers for TCR Vbeta segments and 13 reverse primers for TCR Jbeta segments was used. The CDR3 region of rearranged TCR beta genes was amplified from genomic DNA with a multiplex PCR assay. The amplified TCR beta libraries were sequenced on the Illumina HiSeq System as 87-base-pair reads. As for the authors' bioinformatics: Across the 670 or so repertoires, a later analysis counted 80 million or so unique TCR beta chains, roughly 11 million of which were shared by at least two donors. A nearest-neighbor algorithm error-corrected the raw reads and collapsed the reads into unique sequences, merging closely related sequences to remove PCR and sequencing errors. CDR3 sequences were aligned to IMGT reference sequences to assign V, D and J gene segments. Each retained sequence needed at least a six-nucleotide match to both a V gene segment and a J gene segment. A rearrangement counted as productive if the CDR3 had no stop codons and remained in frame with V and J, and every other rearrangement counted as non-productive. Following IMGT convention, CDR3 was defined as the stretch from the second conserved V-encoded cysteine up to the conserved J-encoded phenylalanine. Sequences without an unambiguous match to a single V gene segment were excluded from the earlier analysis of 500 to 700 of the donors. An earlier analysis of fewer than 650 of the donors classified V segments as functional when productive rearrangements were above 56.7% and as segregating when the standard deviation between donors was above 5%. A statistical classification framework was developed to diagnose cytomegalovirus status using the catalog of TCR beta chain sequences. A later analysis assigned V and J genes by comparing TCR nucleotide sequences with IMGT/GENE-DB human TR gene sequences. In a later analysis, CDR3 sequences and most-parsimonious VDJ recombination scenarios were assigned using the TCRdist pipeline. In a later analysis, each TCR beta chain was defined by its CDR3 amino acid sequence together with its V-gene family, and reads without a unique V-gene family were excluded. As a way to deal with suspected cross-contamination and a sequencing artifact, a later analysis dropped 500 to 700 nucleotide sequences that were highly shared and had low generation probability. In a later analysis, a clonal expansion index for each public chain was calculated from normalized within-repertoire ranks of inferred template counts. A later analysis computed generation probabilities with a VDJ recombination model fitted to out-of-frame rearrangements, and checked the results against IGoR. A later analysis scored TCR-TCR, TCR-HLA and TCR-CMV co-occurrence with hypergeometric tests, applying a repertoire-size bias correction to TCR pairs. To estimate false discovery rates, a later analysis permuted the HLA or CMV assignments 20 times. In a later analysis, co-occurring TCRs were grouped using DBSCAN, with TCRdist sequence similarity added in when clustering inside HLA-allele-positive subsets. For co-occurrence clustering, repertoires with fewer than 30,000 or more than 120,000 public chains were excluded, along with several repertoires with anomalous nucleotide sharing. What TCRdb holds here is the immuneACCESS table cut down to in-frame rearrangements. Part of the clones is not present; checked against another copy, under half of the missing clones reflect an unresolved V gene, and the others are unexplained. V, J and clone size were drawn from that table, and D and trimming were deduced from the DNA. This sample holds some 95,000 clones; nearly 80% were observed only once. The ten biggest clones cover approximately 4% of the sample.

General study outcomes and caveats: In vitro tests confirmed that a few of the cytomegalovirus-associated TCR beta chains recognize cytomegalovirus antigens. Most TCR sequences were observed very rarely across donors, whereas some public TCRs were present in many individuals. Linkage disequilibrium might explain the correlated functional status among segregating V segments, but an unknown experimental factor could not be excluded. The study gave a list of around 170 TCR beta chains associated with cytomegalovirus. A later genetic analysis associated a missense DCLRE1C variant with V-gene and J-gene trimming of TCR beta chains, and an independent cohort replicated the association. The classifier was reported to diagnose cytomegalovirus status with high specificity and sensitivity in both the original cohort and the validation cohort. A further reported finding was that TCR beta sequences accurately predicted the HLA-A and HLA-B alleles for most subjects in the first cohort. Strong co-occurrence of HLA alleles, especially DR and DQ, made assigning TCR associations to individual alleles difficult. The 87-base-pair reads could not distinguish some IMGT-functional V segments, including TRBV6-2 and TRBV6-3, so those segments were excluded. In an earlier analysis of 587 of the donors, most TCR beta V segments appeared in productive rearrangements about 87% or about 30% of the time, broadly matching IMGT annotations. In a later analysis, most CMV-associated TCR beta chains were found to appear HLA-restricted, with HLA associations seemingly driven largely by CMV exposure. Compared with the roughly 710-donor mean, donors in an Asian-associated ancestry cluster had fewer N-insertions in productive TCRs, according to a later genetic analysis. Because HLA typing was unavailable for some donors at each locus, only the typed subset was used in association tests. At a false discovery rate of 0.05, a later analysis linked under 20,000 TCR beta sequences to specific HLA alleles. A later analysis found that TCR association rates varied across HLA loci, with DRB1 alleles showing the most associated TCRs and HLA-C alleles the fewest. In a later analysis, HLA-associated TCR beta chains showed more clonal expansion and lower generation probabilities than non-associated chains that were equally common. Because counts were too low, roughly 18 rarely observed V segments, including chromosome 9 orphons, were left out of the earlier analysis of about 620 of the donors. For the cohort, immune exposure information was limited to CMV serostatus. According to the authors, the approach could potentially be generalized to other disease states and immunological phenotypes. Sequencing depth was assumed to be roughly uniform across donors in the presence/absence analyses, though that assumption may not hold. The cohort was sequenced for TCR beta chains only, and without alpha or paired-chain data the features that could be detected were limited. A later analysis reported that several top co-occurrence clusters appeared linked to parvovirus B19, influenza, CMV and Epstein-Barr virus. A cluster of highly shared sequence variants was judged likely to represent a technical artifact of the sequencing pipeline.

The chain is encoded by TRBV5-1 joined to TRBJ2-1, and 8 junction bases match TRBD2. The clonotype was recovered from a woman in her 40s in good health and CMV-seropositive. The sequencing sample was made of PBMCs. DNA sequence: TGCGCCAGCAGCTTGGGCCTCGGACTAGCTTACAATGAGCAGTTCTTC. Its protein reads: CASSLGLGLAYNEQFF.